This T cell receptor (beta chain) was recorded in a study of T cell changes during pregnancy in multiple sclerosis. The protocol was immunoSEQ multiplex PCR, while the TCRdb copy is restricted to in-frame clones and leaves out a portion. The data contain over 70,000 clones, 80% to 95% of them singletons. This CDR3 has 16 amino acids. Germline V gene data show CDR1 as LGHNA and CDR2 as YNFKEQ. With 1 base removed from V and 2 bases from J, the gap between germline ends came to 14 bases. The chain joins TRBV4-2 to TRBJ1-2, with D perhaps TRBD1 (6 bases). The sample consisted of peripheral blood, taken in the first trimester of pregnancy. This TCR was recovered from a female donor in good health, enrolled as a control in a pregnancy study. The DNA for the CDR3 is TGTGCCAGCAGCCAAGGGAGGACAGTGGAAAACTATGGCTACACCTTC. This encodes CASSQGRTVENYGYTF.